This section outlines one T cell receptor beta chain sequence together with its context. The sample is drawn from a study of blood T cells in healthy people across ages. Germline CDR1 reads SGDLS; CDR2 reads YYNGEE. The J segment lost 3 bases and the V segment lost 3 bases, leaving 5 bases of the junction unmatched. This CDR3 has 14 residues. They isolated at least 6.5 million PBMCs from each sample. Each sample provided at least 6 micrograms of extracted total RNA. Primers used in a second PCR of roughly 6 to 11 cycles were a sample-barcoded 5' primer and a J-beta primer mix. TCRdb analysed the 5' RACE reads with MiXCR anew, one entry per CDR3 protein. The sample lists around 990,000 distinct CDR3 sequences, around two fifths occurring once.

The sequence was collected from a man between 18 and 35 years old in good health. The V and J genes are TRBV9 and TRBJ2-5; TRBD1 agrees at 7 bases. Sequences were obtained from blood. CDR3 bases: TGTGCCAGCAGCGACCGGGACAGCGAAGAGACCCAGTACTTC. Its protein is CASSDRDSEETQYF.